The 12 T cell receptor beta chains given below trace back to one sample, sequenced in a study of cytomegalovirus exposure and HLA in healthy donors. PCR used 60 Vbeta primers and 13 Jbeta primers. Method: immunoSEQ multiplex PCR; TCRdb's copy keeps in-frame clones and lacks some. The sample lists around 100,000 clones, approximately 7.6% occurring once. Sequencing input: PBMCs. Source of these receptors: a man between 50 and 59 years old in good health and CMV-seronegative.

This clone was seen a handful of times. The rearrangement joins TRBV10-2 to TRBJ1-1; TRBD1 might be the D (5 bases). Germline V gene sequence: CDR1 WSHSY, CDR2 SAAADI. Trimming removed 4 bases at V and 3 bases at J, with 9 bases between. This CDR3 contains 13 residues. The CDR3 spells CASSVGDYTEAFF. The CDR3 coding sequence is TGCGCCAGCAGTGTAGGGGATTACACTGAAGCTTTCTTT.

The chain joins TRBV19 to TRBJ2-5; D gene unclear. The CDR3 has 14 residues. Germline CDR1 reads LNHDA; CDR2 reads SQIVND (reference sequence). V was pared by 5 bases and J by 1 base, with 11 bases between. The CDR3 sequence: CASSSLGAQETQYF. CDR3 DNA: TGTGCCAGTAGTTCCCTCGGAGCCCAAGAGACCCAGTACTTC. Supplemented by reference TRBV19 and TRBJ2-5, the full variable domain reads DGGITQSPKYLFRKEGQNVTLSCEQNLNHDAMYWYRQDPGQGLRLIYYSQIVNDFQKGDIAEGYSVSREKKESFPLTVTSAQKNPTAFYLCASSSLGAQETQYFGPGTRLLVL.

This chain joins TRBV10-3 and TRBJ2-3, with TRBD2 matching 8 bases. Unmatched junction bases numbered 4, after V lost 8 bases and J lost 0 bases. This CDR3 is built from 14 residues. The germline gives CDR1 ENHRY, CDR2 SYGVKD. The CDR3 DNA reads TGTGCCATCTTGGGCGGGGGGAGCACAGATACGCAGTATTTT. Its protein is CAILGGGSTDTQYF.

The chain employs TRBV19 and TRBJ1-5; perhaps TRBD1 as D (5 bases). There are 15 residues in the CDR3. The germline V and J ends were trimmed by 9 bases and 0 bases, with 15 bases remaining between them. CDR1 LNHDA and CDR2 SQIVND come from the germline V gene (reference sequence). The CDR3 coding sequence is TGTGCCAGCCTGCAGCGGGGCAATAGCAATCAGCCCCAGCATTTT. Its translation: CASLQRGNSNQPQHF.

This chain connects TRBV5-4 to TRBJ1-4, with 7 positions matching TRBD1. The CDR3 consists of 16 residues. The junction had 10 bases not matched to a gene; V was cut back by 4 bases and J by 4 bases. CDR1 and CDR2 (germline): SGHNT, YYREEE (reference sequence). DNA for the CDR3: TGTGCCAGCAGCCTGGGACAGCCAGGGGTTAATGAAAAACTGTTTTTT. It specifies CASSLGQPGVNEKLFF.

The sample holds a few counts of this clone. This chain connects TRBV29-1 to TRBJ2-3; weak D call: TRBD1 (6 bases). The V end was cut by 7 bases, the J end by 2 bases, with 22 bases between. Germline assignment: CDR1 SQVTM and CDR2 ANQGSEA. There are 16 residues in the CDR3. The CDR3 spells CSGDVQGSLHTDTQYF. CDR3 nucleotides: TGCAGCGGCGATGTGCAGGGGTCCTTACACACAGATACGCAGTATTTT.

V and J are TRBV5-1 and TRBJ2-2; 10 bases are a match to TRBD2. Germline CDR1 SGHRS, CDR2 YFSETQ. CDR3 size: 14 residues. The J segment lost 7 bases and the V segment lost 4 bases, leaving 4 bases of the junction unmatched. The CDR3 here is CASSLGLAIGELFF. The DNA of the CDR3 is TGCGCCAGCAGCCTGGGACTAGCGATCGGGGAGCTGTTTTTT.

The chain has TRBV6-5 and TRBJ2-7; D is unclear. Per the germline V gene, CDR1 is MNHEY and CDR2 is SVGAGI. The CDR3 has 14 amino acids. Trimming took off 5 bases at V and 0 bases at J, with 11 bases between the two ends. The CDR3 reads CASSQSRLSYEQYF. The CDR3 nucleotides are TGTGCCAGCAGTCAGAGCCGACTCTCCTACGAGCAGTACTTC.

V is TRBV11-2 and J is TRBJ2-4, with no clear D. Germline CDR1 and CDR2: SGHAT and FQNNGV. The CDR3 has 12 residues. V shed 5 bases and J shed 8 bases, with 10 bases lying between them. The CDR3 nucleotides are TGTGCCAGCAGCGCCGCGGCTTACATTCAGTACTTC. It encodes CASSAAAYIQYF.

This clone was detected only a few times. Here the CDR3 DNA reads TGTGCCAGTAACCCGGACAGAAATCAGCCCCAGCATTTT. Its protein is CASNPDRNQPQHF. The rearrangement uses TRBV19 and TRBJ1-5, with a weak D call TRBD1 (6 bases). V was cut by 7 bases and J by 4 bases, with 11 bases left in between. CDR3 length equals 13 residues. Germline CDR1 is LNHDA and CDR2 is SQIVND (reference sequence).

For the CDR3, the DNA is TGTGCCAGCAGTTACGACAGGGGAACCTACGAGCAGTACTTC. Protein: CASSYDRGTYEQYF. The V gene is TRBV6-5, the J gene TRBJ2-7; 8 bases are a match to TRBD1. V shed 2 bases, J shed 2 bases, and the junction held 2 bases outside the gene matches. CDR1 and CDR2 (germline): MNHEY, SVGAGI. The CDR3 loop spans 14 amino acids.

A few counts support this clone. The CDR3: CASRVNWRNTEAFF. CDR3 sequence (DNA): TGTGCCAGCAGGGTAAATTGGAGGAACACTGAAGCTTTCTTT. This chain uses TRBV27 with TRBJ1-1; D is undetermined. Germline values: CDR1 MNHEY, CDR2 SMNVEV (reference sequence). The CDR3 sequence is 14 residues long. The germline V and J ends were trimmed by 6 bases and 1 base, with 12 bases remaining between them.